This TCR beta chain is from a study of T cells in Graves' hyperthyroidism and ophthalmopathy. Study in general: The authors collected peripheral blood at initial diagnosis, before any treatment.

The hyperthyroidism was newly diagnosed and had lasted under 2 months; the patients were aged 18 to 65. It was uncontrolled infection, other autoimmune disease, pregnancy or lactation that excluded patients. RNA transcripts yielded amplified TCR beta CDR3 regions. The HTBI set primed first-round TCR CDR3 RT-PCR. TCRdb re-derived calls from the multiplex PCR reads in MiXCR, one entry per CDR3 protein. Found here are around 520,000 distinct CDR3 sequences, roughly an eighth of them singletons; the top ten hold under 20%. This clonotype appeared a few times. Its specificity is not known. Points from the study as a whole: Most thyroid clonotypes expanded above 0.001 appeared in blood too.

Germline CDR1 reads LNHDA; CDR2 reads SQIVND (reference sequence). The V gene end was trimmed by 5 bases and the J gene end by 3 bases; junction bases not matched to a gene: 8. The CDR3 covers 15 residues. This rearrangement joins TRBV19 to TRBJ2-3; 7 bases are shared with TRBD1. This receptor was obtained from a woman aged 18-29 years with Graves' hyperthyroidism. The sequenced sample was blood. DNA for the CDR3: TGTGCCAGTAGTGTAACAGGGGTCTCAACAGATACGCAGTATTTT. This translates into CASSVTGVSTDTQYF.